This T cell receptor (beta chain) derives from a study of T cell responses to AZD1222 COVID-19 vaccine. Sequenced by immunoSEQ multiplex PCR; TCRdb stores in-frame clones only, minus some. The data hold 70,000 to 95,000 clones, with about nine tenths observed a single time. Trimming removed 7 bases from V and 10 bases from J; junction bases left unmatched: 14. Germline CDR1 reads MNHEY; CDR2 reads SVGAGI. CDR3 length: 15 residues. This clone has a single count. The sequencing used peripheral blood, collected 28 days after the second AZD1222 dose. This receptor was obtained from an adult who received the AZD1222 COVID-19 vaccine. The chain has TRBV6-5 and TRBJ2-1; TRBD2 matches 9 bases. The CDR3 here is CASILTSGSFGEQFF. DNA for the CDR3: TGTGCCAGCATCCTGACTAGCGGCTCCTTTGGGGAGCAGTTCTTC.